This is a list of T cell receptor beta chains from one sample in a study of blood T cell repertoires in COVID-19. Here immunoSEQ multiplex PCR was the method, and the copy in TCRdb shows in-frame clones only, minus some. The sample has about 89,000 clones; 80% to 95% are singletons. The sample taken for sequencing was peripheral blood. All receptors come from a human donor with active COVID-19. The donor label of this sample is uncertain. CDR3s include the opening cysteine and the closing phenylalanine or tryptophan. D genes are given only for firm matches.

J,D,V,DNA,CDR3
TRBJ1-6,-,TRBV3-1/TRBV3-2,TGTGCCAGCAGCCAAGGGGGGGGGTATTCACCCCTCCACTTT,CASSQGGGYSPLHF
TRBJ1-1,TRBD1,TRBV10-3,TGTGCCATCAGTCCCGGACAGGGTTTGAACACTGAAGCTTTCTTT,CAISPGQGLNTEAFF
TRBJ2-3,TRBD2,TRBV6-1,TGTGCCAGCAGTGACCAGCGGGGGGTCACAGATACGCAGTATTTT,CASSDQRGVTDTQYF
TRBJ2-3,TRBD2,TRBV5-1,TGCGCCAGCAGCTTGGGGGCTAGCGGGGGCCCCACAGATACGCAGTATTTT,CASSLGASGGPTDTQYF
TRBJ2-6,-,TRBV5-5,TGTGCCAGCAGGGTCCAGGGAGGGGCCAACGTCCTGACTTTC,CASRVQGGANVLTF
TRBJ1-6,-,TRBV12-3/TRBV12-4,TGTGCCAGCAGAGGCTCAGGGTTTTCACCCCTCCACTTT,CASRGSGFSPLHF
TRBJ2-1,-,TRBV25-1,TGTGCCAGCAGTCGGGACTCAAGCTCCTACAATGAGCAGTTCTTC,CASSRDSSSYNEQFF
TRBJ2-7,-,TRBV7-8,TGTGCCAGCAGTCTGAGACAGTTATACGAGCAGTACTTC,CASSLRQLYEQYF
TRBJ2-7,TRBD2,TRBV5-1,TGCGCCAGCAGCCCGGGGGGGATTAACTCCTACGAGCAGTACTTC,CASSPGGINSYEQYF
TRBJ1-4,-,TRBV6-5,TGTGCCAGCGTGGTTTCCGACAGAAGCCTTGAAAAACTGTTTTTT,CASVVSDRSLEKLFF
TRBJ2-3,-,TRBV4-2,TGTGCCAGCAGCCAAGGACTAGATACGCAGTATTTT,CASSQGLDTQYF